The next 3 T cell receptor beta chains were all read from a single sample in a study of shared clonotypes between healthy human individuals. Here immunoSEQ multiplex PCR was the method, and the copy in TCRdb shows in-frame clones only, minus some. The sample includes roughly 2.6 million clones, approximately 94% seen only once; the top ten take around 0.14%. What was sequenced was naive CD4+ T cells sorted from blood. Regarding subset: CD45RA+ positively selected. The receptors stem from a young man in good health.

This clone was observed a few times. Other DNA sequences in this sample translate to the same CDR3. The DNA of the CDR3 is TGTGCCAGCAGCTTAGGCAGGGCCAACACCGGGGAGCTGTTTTTT. Amino acids: CASSLGRANTGELFF. The chain joins TRBV7-2 to TRBJ2-2; D might be TRBD1 (5 bases). The V gene's germline CDR1 is SGHTA and CDR2 FQGNSA. V lost 1 base to trimming and J lost 2 bases, with 8 bases between them. This CDR3 has 15 amino acids.

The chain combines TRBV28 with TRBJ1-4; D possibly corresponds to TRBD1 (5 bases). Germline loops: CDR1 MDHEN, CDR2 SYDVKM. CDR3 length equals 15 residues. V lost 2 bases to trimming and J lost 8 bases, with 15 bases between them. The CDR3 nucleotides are TGTGCCAGCAGTTTAATGGACATAACGGGGGAAAAACTGTTTTTT. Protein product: CASSLMDITGEKLFF. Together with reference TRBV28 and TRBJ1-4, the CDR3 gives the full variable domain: DVKVTQSSRYLVKRTGEKVFLECVQDMDHENMFWYRQDPGLGLRLIYFSYDVKMKEKGDIPEGYSVSREKKERFSLILESASTNQTSMYLCASSLMDITGEKLFFGSGTQLSVL.

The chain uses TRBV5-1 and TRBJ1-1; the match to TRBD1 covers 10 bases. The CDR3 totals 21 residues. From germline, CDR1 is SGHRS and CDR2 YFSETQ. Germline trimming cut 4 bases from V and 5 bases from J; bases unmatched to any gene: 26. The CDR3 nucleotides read TGCGCCAGCAGCAGCTTCAGGAGTCCCCGACAGGGGGCATCTGATCAAACTGAAGCTTTCTTT. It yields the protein CASSSFRSPRQGASDQTEAFF.